The present TCR beta chain was sequenced within a study of PD-1 blockade in classical Hodgkin lymphoma. Time point described: cycle 4 day 1 (C4D1), after five to seven weeks of nivolumab. Every single patient, without exception, relapsed after autologous stem cell transplantation, and brentuximab vedotin exposure varied. Magnetic negative selection purified CD4+ T cells from thawed PBMCs. Patients' outcomes at their best amounted to complete response, partial response or progressive disease. The CDR3 is 14 amino acids. CDR1 and CDR2 from the germline V gene are MNHNY and SVGAGI (reference sequence). Only in-frame clones appear in the TCRdb table, and some are missing; sequencing was by immunoSEQ multiplex PCR. This repertoire shows around 27,000 clones, around 85% found once; its top ten account for less than 3%.

The sequenced sample was CD4+ T cells from blood, obtained before the fourth cycle of nivolumab. This sequence joins TRBV6-6 and TRBJ2-5; a weak D match, TRBD1 (5 bases). With the DNA end fitting TRBJ2-7 better, the J assignment may be wrong. The sequence was obtained from a human donor with classical Hodgkin lymphoma. CDR3 sequence reads: CASQRGRDTYEQYF. The CDR3 nucleotides read TGTGCCAGCCAAAGGGGCCGTGACACCTACGAGCAGTACTTC.